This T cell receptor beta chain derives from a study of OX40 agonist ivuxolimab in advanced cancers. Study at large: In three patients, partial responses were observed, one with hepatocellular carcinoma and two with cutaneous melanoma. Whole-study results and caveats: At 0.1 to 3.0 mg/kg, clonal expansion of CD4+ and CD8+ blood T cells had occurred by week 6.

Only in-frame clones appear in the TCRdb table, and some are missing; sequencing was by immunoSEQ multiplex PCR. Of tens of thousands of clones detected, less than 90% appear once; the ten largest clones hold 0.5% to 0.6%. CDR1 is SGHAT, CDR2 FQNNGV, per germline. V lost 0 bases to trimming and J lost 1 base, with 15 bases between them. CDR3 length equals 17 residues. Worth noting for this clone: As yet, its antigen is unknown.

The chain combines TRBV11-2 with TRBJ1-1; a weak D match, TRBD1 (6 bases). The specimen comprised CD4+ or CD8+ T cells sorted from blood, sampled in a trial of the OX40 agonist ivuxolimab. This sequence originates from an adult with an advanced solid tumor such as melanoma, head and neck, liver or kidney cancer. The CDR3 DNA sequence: TGTGCCAGCAGCTTAGAAGGGGGTAGGGGACGGAACACTGAAGCTTTCTTT. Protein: CASSLEGGRGRNTEAFF. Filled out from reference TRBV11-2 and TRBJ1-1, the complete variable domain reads EAGVAQSPRYKIIEKRQSVAFWCNPISGHATLYWYQQILGQGPKLLIQFQNNGVVDDSQLPKDRFSAERLKGVDSTLKIQPAKLEDSAVYLCASSLEGGRGRNTEAFFGQGTRLTVV.